The 16 T cell receptor beta chains listed next were all sequenced from one sample in a study of blood T cell repertoires in COVID-19. Repertoires were generated with immunoSEQ multiplex PCR, while TCRdb's copy carries only in-frame clones and drops some. The data show about 91,000 clones, with roughly 85% seen just once and roughly 4.3% held by the top ten. Sequenced input: peripheral blood. The receptors come from a man between 65 and 80 years old with acute or convalescent COVID-19.

The chain joins TRBV7-7 to TRBJ2-5, with 7 bases lining up with TRBD1. With V trimmed by 1 base and J by 0 bases, 5 bases remained unmatched. Germline lookup yields CDR1 SSHAT and CDR2 FNYEAQ (reference sequence). This CDR3 contains 16 residues. This CDR3 is CASSLGLGTDQETQYF. DNA for the CDR3: TGTGCCAGCAGCTTAGGACTCGGGACAGACCAAGAGACCCAGTACTTC. Supplemented by reference TRBV7-7 and TRBJ2-5, the full variable domain reads GAGVSQSPRYKVTKRGQDVTLRCDPISSHATLYWYQQALGQGPEFLTYFNYEAQPDKSGLPSDRFSAERPEGSISTLTIQRTEQRDSAMYRCASSLGLGTDQETQYFGPGTRLLVL.

This clone was counted a few times. The chain joins TRBV2 to TRBJ1-2; TRBD1 aligns across 9 bases. This CDR3 has 15 residues. With 3 bases clipped from V and 7 bases from J, the junction kept 9 bases outside the gene matches. Per the germline V gene, CDR1 is SNHLY and CDR2 is FYNNEI. CDR3 bases: TGTGCCAGCAGTGAGGGGGGACAGGGAGATCTTGGCTACACCTTC. Protein sequence: CASSEGGQGDLGYTF.

The chain combines TRBV11-2 with TRBJ1-4; D may be TRBD1 (5 bases). The CDR3 runs to 13 residues. The germline V and J ends were trimmed by 8 bases and 8 bases, with 15 bases remaining between them. CDR1 is SGHAT and CDR2 is FQNNGV in the germline V gene. The CDR3 reads CASSPGEGEKLFF. CDR3 nucleotides: TGTGCCAGCTCACCGGGAGAGGGGGAAAAACTGTTTTTT.

The chain combines TRBV19 with TRBJ2-4; D is unclear. This CDR3 comprises 13 residues. The V gene's germline CDR1 is LNHDA and CDR2 SQIVND (reference sequence). Trimming removed 5 bases at V and 6 bases at J, with 11 bases between. CDR3 sequence (DNA): TGTGCCAGTAGTCGTCAGCTAGGAAACATTCAGTACTTC. Translating it yields CASSRQLGNIQYF.

The chain is built from TRBV7-9 and TRBJ1-1; 8 bases agree with TRBD1. The CDR3 totals 14 residues. Looked up from germline, CDR1 is SEHNR and CDR2 is FQNEAQ (reference sequence). V lost 5 bases, J lost 1 base, and 3 bases stayed unmatched. The CDR3 region has the DNA TGTGCCAGCAGCAAAGGGACAGGGAACACTGAAGCTTTCTTT. Protein: CASSKGTGNTEAFF.

This chain joins TRBV5-4 and TRBJ1-2; D might be TRBD1 (6 bases). This CDR3 is built from 14 residues. Looked up from germline, CDR1 is SGHNT and CDR2 is YYREEE (reference sequence). V shed 0 bases and J shed 5 bases, with 11 bases lying between them. The CDR3 coding sequence is TGTGCCAGCAGCTTGGGCAGGGGAGATTATGGCTACACCTTC. This codes for CASSLGRGDYGYTF.

The CDR3 spells CASSFSVFQPQHF. DNA for the CDR3: TGTGCCAGCAGTTTCAGTGTTTTCCAGCCCCAGCATTTT. The chain couples TRBV28 to TRBJ1-5; D not certain. This CDR3 comprises 13 residues. Germline V gives CDR1 MDHEN, CDR2 SYDVKM. Trimming cost V 3 bases and J 7 bases, with 10 bases left between them.

The chain is built from TRBV29-1 and TRBJ2-5; TRBD2 agrees at 14 bases. V was clipped by 6 bases and J by 5 bases; unmatched bases: 11. Per the germline V gene, CDR1 is SQVTM and CDR2 is ANQGSEA. This CDR3 region has 16 residues. CDR3 in DNA: TGCAGCGTCGGAGGGAGACTAGCGGGGGGGGTGGAGACCCAGTACTTC. It is translated as CSVGGRLAGGVETQYF.

This clone was counted a few times. The rearrangement joins TRBV6-2 or TRBV6-3 to TRBJ2-1; D is undetermined. The CDR3 length is 11 residues. Germline lookup yields CDR1 MNHEY and CDR2 SVGEGT. Deletions cut 5 bases from V and 9 bases from J, with 8 bases between. The CDR3 loop reads CASSTGLEQFF. For the CDR3, the DNA is TGTGCCAGCAGTACCGGTCTTGAGCAGTTCTTC.

V gene TRBV5-1 combines with J gene TRBJ1-2; D may be TRBD1 (6 bases). Trimming pared 7 bases from V and 6 bases from J, leaving 13 bases between. The CDR3 loop spans 12 amino acids. Germline loops: CDR1 SGHRS, CDR2 YFSETQ. CDR3 residues: CASPGDWDGYTF. CDR3 nucleotides: TGCGCCAGCCCAGGGGATTGGGATGGCTACACCTTC.

The CDR3 nucleotides are TGCAGCGCCTCGAGGACAGGGGGCACAGATACGCAGTATTTT. Protein product: CSASRTGGTDTQYF. The rearrangement links TRBV29-1 to TRBJ2-3; TRBD1 aligns across 9 bases. Germline V gene data show CDR1 as SQVTM and CDR2 as ANQGSEA. The CDR3 totals 14 residues. The junction had 6 bases not matched to a gene; V was cut back by 7 bases and J by 1 base.

This rearrangement joins TRBV19 to TRBJ2-5; 10 bases map to TRBD2. Germline values: CDR1 LNHDA, CDR2 SQIVND (reference sequence). V lost 5 bases to trimming and J lost 0 bases; unmatched junction nucleotides: 0. The CDR3 runs 14 residues. The CDR3 here is CASSGLADQETQYF. CDR3 sequence (DNA): TGTGCCAGTAGTGGACTAGCGGACCAAGAGACCCAGTACTTC.

The chain uses TRBV20-1 and TRBJ2-3; D uncertain. The V gene lost 5 bases and the J gene lost 11 bases, with 14 bases spanning the gap. Per the germline V gene, CDR1 is DFQATT and CDR2 is SNEGSKA (reference sequence). The CDR3 covers 11 residues. The chain's CDR3 is CSAGGLSWQYF. CDR3 sequence (DNA): TGCAGTGCTGGTGGGCTTAGCTGGCAGTATTTT.

The chain links TRBV12-3 or TRBV12-4 to TRBJ1-5; D is unclear. The CDR3 has 13 amino acids. The V end was cut by 3 bases, the J end by 0 bases, with 3 bases between. CDR3 bases: TGTGCCAGCAGTTTCTCTAGCAATCAGCCCCAGCATTTT. The encoded protein is CASSFSSNQPQHF.

V is TRBV6-1 and J is TRBJ2-3, with 10 bases aligning to TRBD1. This CDR3 has 16 amino acids. V was clipped by 2 bases and J by 5 bases; unmatched bases: 7. Germline values: CDR1 MNHNS, CDR2 SASEGT. CDR3 protein: CASSESGTGVKDTQYF. The CDR3 bases are TGTGCCAGCAGTGAATCCGGGACAGGGGTGAAAGATACGCAGTATTTT.

The chain joins TRBV6-1 to TRBJ1-1; D gene ambiguous. V lost 3 bases and J lost 10, with 18 bases in between. The CDR3 contains 14 residues. Germline CDR1 is MNHNS and CDR2 is SASEGT. The CDR3 protein is CASSDNLPRVRAFF. DNA of the CDR3: TGTGCCAGCAGTGACAACCTACCGAGGGTGCGAGCTTTCTTT.